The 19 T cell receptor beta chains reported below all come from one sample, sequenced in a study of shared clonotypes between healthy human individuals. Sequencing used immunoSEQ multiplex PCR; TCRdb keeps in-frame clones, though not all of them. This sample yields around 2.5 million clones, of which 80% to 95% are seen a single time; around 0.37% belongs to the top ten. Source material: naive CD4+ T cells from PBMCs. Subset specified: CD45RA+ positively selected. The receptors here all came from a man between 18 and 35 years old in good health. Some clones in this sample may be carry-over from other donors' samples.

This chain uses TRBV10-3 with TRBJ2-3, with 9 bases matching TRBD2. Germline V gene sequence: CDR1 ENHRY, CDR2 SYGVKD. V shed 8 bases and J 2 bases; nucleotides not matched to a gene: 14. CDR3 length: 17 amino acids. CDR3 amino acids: CAISPVSGLANTDTQYF. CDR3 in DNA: TGTGCCATCTCGCCCGTGTCAGGACTAGCGAACACAGATACGCAGTATTTT.

The CDR3 loop is CASSYPVTGPAGYTF. The CDR3 region has the DNA TGTGCCAGCAGTTACCCTGTCACAGGGCCGGCGGGCTACACCTTC. The chain uses TRBV6-6 and TRBJ1-2; a weak D match, TRBD1 (6 bases). Germline values: CDR1 MNHNY, CDR2 SVGAGI (reference sequence). The CDR3 has 15 amino acids. V lost 2 bases and J 8 bases, leaving 18 bases between the germline ends.

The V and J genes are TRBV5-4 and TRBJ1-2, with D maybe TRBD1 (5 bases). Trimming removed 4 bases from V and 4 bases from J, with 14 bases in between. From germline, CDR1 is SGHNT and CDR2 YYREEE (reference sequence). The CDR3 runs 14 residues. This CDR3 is CASSREGYGYGYTF. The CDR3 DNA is TGTGCCAGCAGCCGGGAGGGGTACGGCTATGGCTACACCTTC.

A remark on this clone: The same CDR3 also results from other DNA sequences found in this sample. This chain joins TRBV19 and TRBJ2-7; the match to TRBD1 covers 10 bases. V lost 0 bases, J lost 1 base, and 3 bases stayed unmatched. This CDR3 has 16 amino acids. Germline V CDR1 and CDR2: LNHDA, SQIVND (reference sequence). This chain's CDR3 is CASSIDRDRGSYEQYF. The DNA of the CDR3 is TGTGCCAGTAGTATAGACCGGGACAGGGGATCCTACGAGCAGTACTTC.

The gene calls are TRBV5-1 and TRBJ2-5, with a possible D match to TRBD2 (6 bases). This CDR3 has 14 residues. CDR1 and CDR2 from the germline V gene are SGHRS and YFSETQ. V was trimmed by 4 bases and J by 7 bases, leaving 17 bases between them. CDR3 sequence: CASSADPSEGTQYF. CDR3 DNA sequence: TGCGCCAGCAGCGCGGACCCTAGCGAGGGGACCCAGTACTTC.

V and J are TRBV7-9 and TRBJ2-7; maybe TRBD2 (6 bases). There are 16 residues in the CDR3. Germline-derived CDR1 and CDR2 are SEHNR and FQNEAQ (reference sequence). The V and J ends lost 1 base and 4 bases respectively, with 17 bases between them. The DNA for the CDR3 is TGTGCCAGCAGCTTAGAAGCCGGGACTCAGGCTTACGAGCAGTACTTC. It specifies CASSLEAGTQAYEQYF.

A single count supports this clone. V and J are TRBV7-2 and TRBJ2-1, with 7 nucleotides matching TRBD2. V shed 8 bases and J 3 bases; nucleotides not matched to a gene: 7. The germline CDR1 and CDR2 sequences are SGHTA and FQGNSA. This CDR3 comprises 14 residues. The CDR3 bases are TGTGCCAGCGCTAGTGGCGGGAGCTACAATGAGCAGTTCTTC. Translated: CASASGGSYNEQFF.

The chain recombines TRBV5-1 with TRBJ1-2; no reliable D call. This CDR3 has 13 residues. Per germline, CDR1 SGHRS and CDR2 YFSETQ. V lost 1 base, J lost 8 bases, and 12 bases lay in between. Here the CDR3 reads CASSLKEGWGYTF. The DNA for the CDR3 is TGCGCCAGCAGCTTGAAAGAAGGGTGGGGCTACACCTTC. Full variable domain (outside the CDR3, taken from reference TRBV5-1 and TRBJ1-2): KAGVTQTPRYLIKTRGQQVTLSCSPISGHRSVSWYQQTPGQGLQFLFEYFSETQRNKGNFPGRFSGRQFSNSRSEMNVSTLELGDSALYLCASSLKEGWGYTFGSGTRLTVV.

The CDR3 coding sequence is TGTGCCAGCAGCCAGAGGACAGGGGTCGCCACTGAAGCTTTCTTT. It yields the protein CASSQRTGVATEAFF. The V call is TRBV14, the J call TRBJ1-1; TRBD1 agrees at 9 bases. The CDR3 has 15 residues. Germline values: CDR1 SGHDN, CDR2 FVKESK. Trimming took 3 bases from V and 4 from J; bases not matched to a gene: 6.

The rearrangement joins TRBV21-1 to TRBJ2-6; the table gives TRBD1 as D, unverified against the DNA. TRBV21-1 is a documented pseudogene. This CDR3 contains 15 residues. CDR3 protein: CASSPEGAGANVLTF. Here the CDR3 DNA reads TGTGCCAGCAGCCCCGAGGGGGCCGGGGCCAACGTCCTGACTTTC.

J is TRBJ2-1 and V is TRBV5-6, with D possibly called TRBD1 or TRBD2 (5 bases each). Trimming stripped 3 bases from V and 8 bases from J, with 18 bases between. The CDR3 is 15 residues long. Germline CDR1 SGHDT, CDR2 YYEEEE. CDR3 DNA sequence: TGTGCCAGCAGCTCGGACTCTGGGGGTTCGTATGAGCAGTTCTTC. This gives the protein CASSSDSGGSYEQFF.

CDR3 protein: CASSKNLAGGSYEQYF. CDR3 nucleotides: TGTGCCAGCAGTAAAAACCTAGCGGGAGGTTCCTACGAGCAGTACTTC. This chain uses TRBV28 with TRBJ2-7; 11 bases are shared with TRBD2. In germline, CDR1 is MDHEN, CDR2 SYDVKM. The CDR3 totals 16 residues. The junction had 7 bases not matched to a gene; V was cut back by 5 bases and J by 1 base.

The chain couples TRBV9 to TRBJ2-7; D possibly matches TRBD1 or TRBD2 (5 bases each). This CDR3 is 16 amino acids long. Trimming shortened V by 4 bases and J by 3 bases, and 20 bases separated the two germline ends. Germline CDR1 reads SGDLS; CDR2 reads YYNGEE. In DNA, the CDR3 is TGTGCCAGCAGCTCAGCCCTGAGGGGTGACGACTACGAGCAGTACTTC. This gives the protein CASSSALRGDDYEQYF.

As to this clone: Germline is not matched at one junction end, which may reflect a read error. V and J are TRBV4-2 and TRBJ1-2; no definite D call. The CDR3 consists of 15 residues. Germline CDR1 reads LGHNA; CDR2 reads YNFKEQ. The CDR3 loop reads CASSKEKGVNYGYTF. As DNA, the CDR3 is TGTGCCAGCAGCAAAGAGAAGGGCGTTAACTATGGCTACACCTTC.

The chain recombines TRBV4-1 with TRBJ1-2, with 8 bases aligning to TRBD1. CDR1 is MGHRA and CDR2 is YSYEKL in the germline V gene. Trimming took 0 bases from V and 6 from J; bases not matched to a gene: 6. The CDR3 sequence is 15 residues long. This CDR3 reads CASSQESGQENGYTF. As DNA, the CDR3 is TGCGCCAGCAGCCAAGAATCGGGACAGGAGAATGGCTACACCTTC.

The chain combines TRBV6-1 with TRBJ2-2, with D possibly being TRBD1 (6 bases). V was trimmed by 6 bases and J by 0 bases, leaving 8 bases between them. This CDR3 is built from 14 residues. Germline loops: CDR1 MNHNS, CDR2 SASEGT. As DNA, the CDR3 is TGTGCCAGCAGAGGACAGACGAACACCGGGGAGCTGTTTTTT. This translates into CASRGQTNTGELFF.

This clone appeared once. For the CDR3, the DNA is TGTGCCAGCAGCCTCACCAGTCGGTACTCCTACAATGAGCAGTTCTTC. Protein: CASSLTSRYSYNEQFF. This sequence joins TRBV4-2 and TRBJ2-1; D not resolved. The V and J ends lost 4 bases and 0 bases respectively, with 13 bases between them. The CDR3 covers 16 residues. Germline assignment: CDR1 LGHNA and CDR2 YNFKEQ.

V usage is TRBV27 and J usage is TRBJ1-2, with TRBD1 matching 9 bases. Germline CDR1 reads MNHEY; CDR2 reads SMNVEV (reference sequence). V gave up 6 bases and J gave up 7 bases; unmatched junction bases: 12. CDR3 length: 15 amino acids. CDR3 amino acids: CASRPGGQGFSGYTF. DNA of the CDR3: TGTGCCAGCAGGCCTGGCGGACAGGGGTTTTCTGGCTACACCTTC.

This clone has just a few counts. In DNA form, the CDR3 reads TGTGCCAGCAGTTTAGGGACAGGGGACGAGCAGTACTTC. This encodes CASSLGTGDEQYF. The chain uses TRBV27 and TRBJ2-7; 10 nucleotides agree with TRBD1. Germline V CDR1 and CDR2: MNHEY, SMNVEV (reference sequence). V trimming: 2 bases; J trimming: 5 bases; junction bases outside the gene matches: 0. The CDR3 extends over 13 amino acids.